The sequence of this T cell receptor (beta chain) was determined in a study of cytomegalovirus exposure and HLA in healthy donors. Across the study: Unique TCRs from HLA-typed donors, roughly 87 million of them, were held in an early data release.

The length of the CDR3 is 17 residues. Germline lookup yields CDR1 SGHNT and CDR2 YENEEA. J was trimmed by 9 bases and V by 3 bases; bases with no gene match: 14. General study findings and limits: Later, an analysis found that common viral pathogens appeared to be linked with several of the most significant clusters. TCR beta sequences reportedly predicted most subjects' HLA-A and HLA-B alleles accurately.

Regarding this clone: Its specificity is not known.

A multiplex PCR was run with 60 Vbeta primers and 13 Jbeta primers. Clones were read by immunoSEQ multiplex PCR, and TCRdb kept only the in-frame ones, dropping some. The sample contains more than 150,000 clones, about four fifths of which appear only once. V usage is TRBV11-3 and J usage is TRBJ2-1, with 10 bases identical to TRBD2. This clonotype was obtained from a woman aged 25-40 years in good health and CMV-seropositive. The sample consisted of PBMCs. The CDR3 protein is CASSFSRSASGSSEQFF. CDR3 coding DNA: TGTGCCAGCAGCTTCTCCAGATCGGCTAGCGGGAGTAGTGAGCAGTTCTTC.